This T cell receptor beta chain originates from a study of T cells in Graves' hyperthyroidism and ophthalmopathy. Study outcomes and limitations: With a median lead of approximately 6 months before onset, the model predicted ophthalmopathy.

Exclusion followed for patients with uncontrolled infection, other autoimmune disease, pregnancy or lactation. Regions amplified from RNA transcripts were the TCR beta CDR3 regions. HTBI primers were used for first-round RT-PCR of the TCR CDR3. TCRdb used MiXCR to reprocess the multiplex PCR reads, holding one entry per CDR3 protein. The sample consists of about 480,000 distinct CDR3 sequences, 20% to 25% of them appearing once. In regard to this clonotype: Its antigen is not known. At one of its ends the junction is not consistent with the germline gene, which may arise from a read error.

This CDR3 has 17 residues. Germline V gives CDR1 MNHEY, CDR2 SVGEGT. What was sequenced was blood. The receptor was isolated from a woman between 70 and 85 years old with Graves' ophthalmopathy. The V call is TRBV6-2 or TRBV6-3, the J call TRBJ2-1; TRBD2 agrees at 8 bases. This CDR3 is CASSYSKLAASYNEQSF. The CDR3, as DNA: TGTGCCAGCAGTTACTCGAAACTAGCGGCATCCTACAATGAGCAGTCCTTC.